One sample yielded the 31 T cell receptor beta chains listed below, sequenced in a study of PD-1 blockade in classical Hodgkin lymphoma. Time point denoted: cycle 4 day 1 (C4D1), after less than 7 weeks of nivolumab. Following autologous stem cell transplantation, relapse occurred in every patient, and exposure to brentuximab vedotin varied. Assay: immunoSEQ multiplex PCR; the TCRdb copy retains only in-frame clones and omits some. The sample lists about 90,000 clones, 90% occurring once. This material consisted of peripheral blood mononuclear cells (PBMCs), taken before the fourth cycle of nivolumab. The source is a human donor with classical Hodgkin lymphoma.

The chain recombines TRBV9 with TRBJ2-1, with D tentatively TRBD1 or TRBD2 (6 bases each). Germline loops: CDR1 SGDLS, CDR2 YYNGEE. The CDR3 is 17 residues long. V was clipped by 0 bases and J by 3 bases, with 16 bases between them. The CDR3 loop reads CASSVATGAGIYNEQFF. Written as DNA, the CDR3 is TGTGCCAGCAGCGTAGCTACGGGGGCGGGGATCTACAATGAGCAGTTCTTC.

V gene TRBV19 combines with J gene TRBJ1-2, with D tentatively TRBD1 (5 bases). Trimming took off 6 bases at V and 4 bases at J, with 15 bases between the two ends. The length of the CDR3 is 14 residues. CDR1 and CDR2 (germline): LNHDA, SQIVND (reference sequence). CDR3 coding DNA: TGTGCCAGTAGCTCAGGGATCGAAGGCTATGGCTACACCTTC. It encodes CASSSGIEGYGYTF. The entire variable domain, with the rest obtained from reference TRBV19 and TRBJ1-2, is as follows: DGGITQSPKYLFRKEGQNVTLSCEQNLNHDAMYWYRQDPGQGLRLIYYSQIVNDFQKGDIAEGYSVSREKKESFPLTVTSAQKNPTAFYLCASSSGIEGYGYTFGSGTRLTVV.

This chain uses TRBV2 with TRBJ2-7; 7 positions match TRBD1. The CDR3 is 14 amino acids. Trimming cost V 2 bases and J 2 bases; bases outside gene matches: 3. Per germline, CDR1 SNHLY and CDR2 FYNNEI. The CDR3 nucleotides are TGTGCCAGCAGTGAAAGGACAGGAACCTACGAGCAGTACTTC. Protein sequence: CASSERTGTYEQYF.

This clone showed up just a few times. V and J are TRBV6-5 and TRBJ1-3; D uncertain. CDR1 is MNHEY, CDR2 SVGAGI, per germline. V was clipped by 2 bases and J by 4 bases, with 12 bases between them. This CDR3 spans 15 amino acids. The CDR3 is CASSYQPGAGNTIYF. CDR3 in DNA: TGTGCCAGCAGTTACCAACCGGGAGCAGGAAACACCATATATTTT.

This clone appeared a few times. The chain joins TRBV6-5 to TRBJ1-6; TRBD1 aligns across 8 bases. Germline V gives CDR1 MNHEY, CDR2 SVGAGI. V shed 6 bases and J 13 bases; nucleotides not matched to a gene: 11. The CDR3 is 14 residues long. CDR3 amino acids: CASSLDRAERPLHF. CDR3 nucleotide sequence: TGTGCCAGCAGCCTGGACAGGGCCGAGCGGCCCCTCCACTTT.

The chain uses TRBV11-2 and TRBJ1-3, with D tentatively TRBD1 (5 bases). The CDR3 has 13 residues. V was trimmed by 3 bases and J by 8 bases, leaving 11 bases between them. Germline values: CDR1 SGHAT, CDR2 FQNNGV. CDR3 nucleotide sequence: TGTGCCAGCAGCTTTGCCGAGGGGTACACCATATATTTT. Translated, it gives CASSFAEGYTIYF.

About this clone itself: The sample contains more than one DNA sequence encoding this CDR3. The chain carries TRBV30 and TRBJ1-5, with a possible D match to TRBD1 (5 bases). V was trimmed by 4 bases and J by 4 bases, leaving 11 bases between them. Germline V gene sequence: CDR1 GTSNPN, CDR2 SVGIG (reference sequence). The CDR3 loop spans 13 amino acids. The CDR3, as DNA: TGTGCCTGGACCTCAGGGACGAATCAGCCCCAGCATTTT. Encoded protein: CAWTSGTNQPQHF.

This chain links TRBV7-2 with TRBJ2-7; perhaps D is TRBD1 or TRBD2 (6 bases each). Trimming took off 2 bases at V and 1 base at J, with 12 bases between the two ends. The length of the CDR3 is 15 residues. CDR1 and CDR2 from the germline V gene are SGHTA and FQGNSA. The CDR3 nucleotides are TGTGCCAGCAGCTTACGGGGGCCTACTTCCTACGAGCAGTACTTC. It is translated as CASSLRGPTSYEQYF. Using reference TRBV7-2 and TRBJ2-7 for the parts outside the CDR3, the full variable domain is GAGVSQSPSNKVTEKGKDVELRCDPISGHTALYWYRQSLGQGLEFLIYFQGNSAPDKSGLPSDRFSAERTGGSVSTLTIQRTQQEDSAVYLCASSLRGPTSYEQYFGPGTRLTVT.

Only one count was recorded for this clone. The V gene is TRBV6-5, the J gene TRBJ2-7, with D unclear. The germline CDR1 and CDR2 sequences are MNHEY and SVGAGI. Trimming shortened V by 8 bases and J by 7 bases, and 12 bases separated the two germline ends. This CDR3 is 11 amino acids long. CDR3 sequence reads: CASSRRSEQYF. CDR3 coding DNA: TGTGCCAGCTCCCGGCGGTCGGAGCAGTACTTC.

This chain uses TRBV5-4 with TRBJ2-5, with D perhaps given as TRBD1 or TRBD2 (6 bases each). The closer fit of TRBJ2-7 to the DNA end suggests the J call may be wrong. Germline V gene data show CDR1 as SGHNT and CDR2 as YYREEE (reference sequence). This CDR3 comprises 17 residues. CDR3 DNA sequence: TGTGCCAGCAGCTTTCTTCTTTTCGGGGGCCCTACCTACGAGCAGTACTTC. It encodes CASSFLLFGGPTYEQYF.

CDR3 loop: CASSYSAAYAYGYTF. DNA for the CDR3: TGTGCCAGCAGTTACTCGGCAGCCTACGCCTATGGCTACACCTTC. The chain links TRBV6-5 to TRBJ1-2; D remains unclear. V lost 0 bases and J 4 bases, leaving 12 bases between the germline ends. CDR1 is MNHEY, CDR2 SVGAGI, per germline. The CDR3 covers 15 residues.

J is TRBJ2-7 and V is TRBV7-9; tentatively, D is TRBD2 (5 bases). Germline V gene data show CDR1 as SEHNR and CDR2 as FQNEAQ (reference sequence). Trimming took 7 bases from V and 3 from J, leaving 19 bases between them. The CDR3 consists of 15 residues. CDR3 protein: CASTSEARLYYEQYF. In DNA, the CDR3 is TGTGCCAGCACCTCGGAGGCACGCTTATACTACGAGCAGTACTTC.

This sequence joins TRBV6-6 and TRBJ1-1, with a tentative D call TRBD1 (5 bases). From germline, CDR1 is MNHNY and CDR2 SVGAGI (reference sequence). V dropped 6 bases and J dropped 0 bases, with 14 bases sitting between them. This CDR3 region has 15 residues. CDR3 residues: CASSPGQGMNTEAFF. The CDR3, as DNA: TGTGCCAGCAGCCCTGGGCAGGGCATGAACACTGAAGCTTTCTTT.

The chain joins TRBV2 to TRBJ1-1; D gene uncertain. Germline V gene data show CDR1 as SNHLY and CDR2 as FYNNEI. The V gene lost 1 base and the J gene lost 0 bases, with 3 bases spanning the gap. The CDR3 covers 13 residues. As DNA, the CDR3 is TGTGCCAGCAGTGAAGGTCTGAACACTGAAGCTTTCTTT. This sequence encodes CASSEGLNTEAFF.

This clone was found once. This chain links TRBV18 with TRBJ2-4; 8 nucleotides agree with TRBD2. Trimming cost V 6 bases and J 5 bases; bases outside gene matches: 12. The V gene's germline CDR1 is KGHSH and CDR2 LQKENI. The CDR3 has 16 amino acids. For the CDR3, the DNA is TGTGCCAGCTCGAATCCGGGACTAGGGGCCCAAAACATTCAGTACTTC. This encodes CASSNPGLGAQNIQYF.

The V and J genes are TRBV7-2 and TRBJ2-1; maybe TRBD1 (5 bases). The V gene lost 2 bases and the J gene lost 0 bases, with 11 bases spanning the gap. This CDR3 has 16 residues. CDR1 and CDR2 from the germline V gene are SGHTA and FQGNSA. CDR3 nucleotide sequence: TGTGCCAGCAGCTTATGGACATTCAGCTCCTACAATGAGCAGTTCTTC. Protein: CASSLWTFSSYNEQFF.

The CDR3 is CASSYGGARTDTQYF. The CDR3 bases are TGTGCCAGCAGCTACGGGGGGGCTAGGACAGATACGCAGTATTTT. The chain carries TRBV9 and TRBJ2-3, with 8 bases that match TRBD2. The length of the CDR3 is 15 residues. The V segment lost 4 bases and the J segment 3 bases; nucleotides outside the gene matches: 7. The V gene's germline CDR1 is SGDLS and CDR2 YYNGEE.

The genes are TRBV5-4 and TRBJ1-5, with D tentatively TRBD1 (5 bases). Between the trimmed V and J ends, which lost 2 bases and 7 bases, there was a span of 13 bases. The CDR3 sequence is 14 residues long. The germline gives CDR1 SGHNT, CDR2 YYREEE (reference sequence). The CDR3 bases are TGTGCCAGCAGCTTTGGGGGAATTGGGCAGCCCCAGCATTTT. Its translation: CASSFGGIGQPQHF.

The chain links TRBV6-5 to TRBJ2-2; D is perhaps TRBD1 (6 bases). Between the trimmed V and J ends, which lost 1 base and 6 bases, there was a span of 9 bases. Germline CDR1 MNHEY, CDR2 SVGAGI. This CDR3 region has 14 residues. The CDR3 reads CASSYYNRAGELFF. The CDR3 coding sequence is TGTGCCAGCAGTTACTATAACAGGGCCGGGGAGCTGTTTTTT.

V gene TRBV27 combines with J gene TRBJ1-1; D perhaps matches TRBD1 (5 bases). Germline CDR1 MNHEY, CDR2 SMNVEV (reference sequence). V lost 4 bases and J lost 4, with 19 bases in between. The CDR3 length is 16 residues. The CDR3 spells CASSSDPRAGGTEAFF. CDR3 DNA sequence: TGTGCCAGCAGTTCGGACCCACGGGCGGGGGGCACTGAAGCTTTCTTT.

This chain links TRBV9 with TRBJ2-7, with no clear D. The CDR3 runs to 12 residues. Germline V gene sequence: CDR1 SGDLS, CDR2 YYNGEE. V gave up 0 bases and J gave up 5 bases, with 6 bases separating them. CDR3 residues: CASSVDLDEQYF. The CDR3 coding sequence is TGTGCCAGCAGCGTAGACCTCGACGAGCAGTACTTC.

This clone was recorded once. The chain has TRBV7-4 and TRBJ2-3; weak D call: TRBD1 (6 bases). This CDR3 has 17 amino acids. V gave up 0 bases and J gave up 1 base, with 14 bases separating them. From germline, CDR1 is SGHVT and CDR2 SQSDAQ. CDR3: CASSLAYREVGTDTQYF. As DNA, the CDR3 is TGTGCCAGCAGCTTAGCGTACAGGGAAGTGGGCACAGATACGCAGTATTTT.

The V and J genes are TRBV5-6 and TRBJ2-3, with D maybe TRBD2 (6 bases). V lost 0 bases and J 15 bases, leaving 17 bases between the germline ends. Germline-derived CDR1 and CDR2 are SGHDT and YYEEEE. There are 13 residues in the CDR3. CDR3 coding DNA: TGTGCCAGCAGCTTGGGCCGGGACTTCACCGTCTATTTT. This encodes CASSLGRDFTVYF.

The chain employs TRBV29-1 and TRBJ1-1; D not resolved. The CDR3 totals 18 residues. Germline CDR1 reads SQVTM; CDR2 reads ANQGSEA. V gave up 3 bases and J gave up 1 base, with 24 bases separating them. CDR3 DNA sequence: TGCAGCGTTGATTCAAATCCCATGAGGAGTACGCAGAACACTGAAGCTTTCTTT. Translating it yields CSVDSNPMRSTQNTEAFF.

CDR3 loop: CAYRDRTDPREQFF. CDR3 nucleotides: TGTGCCTACAGAGACCGGACCGACCCGAGAGAGCAGTTCTTC. The gene calls are TRBV30 and TRBJ2-1; unclear D gene. Germline CDR1 GTSNPN, CDR2 SVGIG (reference sequence). Deletions cut 7 bases from V and 10 bases from J, with 23 bases between. CDR3 length: 14 amino acids. The full variable domain, completed using reference TRBV30 and TRBJ2-1, is SQTIHQWPATLVQPVGSPLSLECTVEGTSNPNLYWYRQAAGRGLQLLFYSVGIGQISSEVPQNLSASRPQDRQFILSSKKLLLSDSGFYLCAYRDRTDPREQFFGPGTRLTVL.

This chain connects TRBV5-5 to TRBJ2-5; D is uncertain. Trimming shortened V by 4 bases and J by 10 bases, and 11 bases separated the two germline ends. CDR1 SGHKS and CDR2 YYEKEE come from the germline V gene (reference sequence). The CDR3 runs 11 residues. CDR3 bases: TGTGCCAGCAGCCTGGAGCAGAACCAGTACTTC. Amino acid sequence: CASSLEQNQYF.

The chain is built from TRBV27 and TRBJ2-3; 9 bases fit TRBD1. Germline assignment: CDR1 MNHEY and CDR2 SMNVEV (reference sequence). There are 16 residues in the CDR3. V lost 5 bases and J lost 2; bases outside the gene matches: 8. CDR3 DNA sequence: TGTGCCAGCAGTCACCCCGGGACAGGGAACACAGATACGCAGTATTTT. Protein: CASSHPGTGNTDTQYF.

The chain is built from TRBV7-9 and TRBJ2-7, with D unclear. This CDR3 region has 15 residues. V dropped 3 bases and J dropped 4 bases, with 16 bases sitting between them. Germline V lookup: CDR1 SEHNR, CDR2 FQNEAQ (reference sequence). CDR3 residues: CASSFVTAGSYEQYF. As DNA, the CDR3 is TGTGCCAGCAGCTTCGTTACGGCCGGAAGTTACGAGCAGTACTTC. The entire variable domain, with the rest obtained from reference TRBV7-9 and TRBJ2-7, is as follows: DTGVSQNPRHKITKRGQNVTFRCDPISEHNRLYWYRQTLGQGPEFLTYFQNEAQLEKSRLLSDRFSAERPKGSFSTLEIQRTEQGDSAMYLCASSFVTAGSYEQYFGPGTRLTVT.

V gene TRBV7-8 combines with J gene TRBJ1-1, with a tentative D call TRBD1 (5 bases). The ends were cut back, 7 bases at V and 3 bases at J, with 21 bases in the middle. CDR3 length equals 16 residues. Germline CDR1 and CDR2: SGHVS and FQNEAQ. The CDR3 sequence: CASNPGDGGGYTEAFF. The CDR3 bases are TGTGCCAGCAACCCCGGCGACGGGGGAGGGTACACTGAAGCTTTCTTT.

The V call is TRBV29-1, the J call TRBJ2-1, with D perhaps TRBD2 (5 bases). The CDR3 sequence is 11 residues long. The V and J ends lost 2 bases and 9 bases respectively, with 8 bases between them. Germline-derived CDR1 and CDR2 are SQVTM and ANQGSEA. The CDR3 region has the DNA TGCAGCGTTGAATCTGGAGGTGAGCAGTTCTTC. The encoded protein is CSVESGGEQFF.

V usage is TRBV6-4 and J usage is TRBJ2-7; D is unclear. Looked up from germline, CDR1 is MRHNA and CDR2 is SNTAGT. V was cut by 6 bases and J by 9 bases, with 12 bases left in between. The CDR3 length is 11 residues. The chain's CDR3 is CASSYGGGQYF. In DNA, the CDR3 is TGTGCCAGCAGCTACGGCGGTGGGCAGTACTTC.